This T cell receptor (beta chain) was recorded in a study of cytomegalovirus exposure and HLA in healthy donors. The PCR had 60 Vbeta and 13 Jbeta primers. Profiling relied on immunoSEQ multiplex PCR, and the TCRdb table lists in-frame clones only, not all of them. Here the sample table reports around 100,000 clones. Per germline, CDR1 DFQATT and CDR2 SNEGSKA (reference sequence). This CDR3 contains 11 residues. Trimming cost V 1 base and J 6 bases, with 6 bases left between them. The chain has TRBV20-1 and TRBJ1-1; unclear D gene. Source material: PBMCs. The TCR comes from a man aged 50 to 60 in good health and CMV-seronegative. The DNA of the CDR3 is TGCAGTGCTAGAGGGAGGCCTGAAGCTTTCTTT. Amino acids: CSARGRPEAFF.